The next 10 T cell receptor beta chains were all read from a single sample in a study of blood T cell repertoires in COVID-19. Sequenced by immunoSEQ multiplex PCR; TCRdb stores in-frame clones only, minus some. The sample shows some 400,000 clones, more than 80% of them seen only once. Sequences were obtained from PBMCs or T cells enriched from blood (not recorded which). These receptor sequences come from a man in his thirties or forties who had recovered from COVID-19.

J is TRBJ2-3 and V is TRBV30, with D tentatively TRBD1 (6 bases). Trimming removed 0 bases from V and 6 bases from J, with 22 bases in between. Looked up from germline, CDR1 is GTSNPN and CDR2 is SVGIG (reference sequence). The CDR3 runs to 17 residues. In DNA form, the CDR3 reads TGTGCCTGGAGTGTTACCGGGCCCCCCAAAGGACAGGATACGCAGTATTTT. Residues: CAWSVTGPPKGQDTQYF.

This clone occurred once. The J gene is TRBJ1-1, the V gene TRBV15, with 7 bases identical to TRBD1. CDR1 LNHNV and CDR2 YYDKDF come from the germline V gene (reference sequence). V shed 1 base and J 4 bases; nucleotides not matched to a gene: 6. The CDR3 runs 15 residues. The CDR3 is CATSRAQGLGTEAFF. CDR3 nucleotide sequence: TGTGCCACCAGCAGAGCACAGGGGTTGGGCACTGAAGCTTTCTTT. Full variable domain (rest looked up from reference TRBV15 and TRBJ1-1): DAMVIQNPRYQVTQFGKPVTLSCSQTLNHNVMYWYQQKSSQAPKLLFHYYDKDFNNEADTPDNFQSRRPNTSFCFLDIRSPGLGDTAMYLCATSRAQGLGTEAFFGQGTRLTVV.

This clone has just one count. The chain couples TRBV28 to TRBJ2-2, with D possibly TRBD2 on 5 matching bases. The CDR3 runs 13 residues. Per germline, CDR1 MDHEN and CDR2 SYDVKM. Trimming left V 2 bases short and J 7 bases short, with 8 bases between. The CDR3 region has the DNA TGTGCCAGCAGTTTAGAGGGTGGCGGGGAGCTGTTTTTT. Translated, it gives CASSLEGGGELFF.

This chain uses TRBV5-1 with TRBJ1-2, with a weak D call TRBD1 (6 bases). Germline loops: CDR1 SGHRS, CDR2 YFSETQ. CDR3 size: 14 residues. V was shortened by 0 bases and J by 4 bases, with 10 bases between the two germline ends. The CDR3 bases are TGCGCCAGCAGCTTGGAGGGGGAAAGCTATGGCTACACCTTC. This sequence encodes CASSLEGESYGYTF.

This clone has only a few counts. In the same sample, other DNA sequences code for this CDR3. The chain uses TRBV7-3 and TRBJ1-1, with a possible D match to TRBD1 (5 bases). The CDR3 has 13 amino acids. Per germline, CDR1 SGHTA and CDR2 FQGTGA. V was clipped by 3 bases and J by 4 bases, with 9 bases between them. CDR3 DNA: TGTGCCAGCAGCTTGGGGGGTGGCACTGAAGCTTTCTTT. Translating it yields CASSLGGGTEAFF.

The V call is TRBV28, the J call TRBJ1-2; D ambiguous. CDR3 length: 12 amino acids. V was shortened by 2 bases and J by 5 bases, with 6 bases between the two germline ends. Germline CDR1 reads MDHEN; CDR2 reads SYDVKM. The DNA of the CDR3 is TGTGCCAGCAGTTTACCCCCATATGGCTACACCTTC. Amino acids: CASSLPPYGYTF.

V is TRBV10-3 and J is TRBJ1-1; 9 nucleotides match TRBD1. V trimming: 6 bases; J trimming: 4 bases; junction bases outside the gene matches: 9. Germline V gives CDR1 ENHRY, CDR2 SYGVKD. The CDR3 runs 15 residues. DNA for the CDR3: TGTGCCATCAGCAAAGAGACAGGGGGTTTCACTGAAGCTTTCTTT. Translation gives CAISKETGGFTEAFF.

The V gene is TRBV12-3 or TRBV12-4, the J gene TRBJ1-5; D gene unclear. The CDR3 is 12 residues long. The V end was cut by 3 bases, the J end by 7 bases, with 7 bases between. CDR3 protein: CASSLGEQPQHF. For the CDR3, the DNA is TGTGCCAGCAGTTTGGGAGAACAGCCCCAGCATTTT.

The V and J genes are TRBV7-3 and TRBJ1-2; 9 nucleotides match TRBD1. V was pared by 6 bases and J by 7 bases, with 6 bases of the junction left unmatched. Germline lookup yields CDR1 SGHTA and CDR2 FQGTGA. The CDR3 is made up of 13 amino acids. This chain's CDR3 is CASSRDRGSGYTF. CDR3 bases: TGTGCCAGCAGTCGAGACAGGGGGTCTGGCTACACCTTC.

This chain joins TRBV25-1 and TRBJ2-7; D might be TRBD2 (6 bases). The germline V and J ends were trimmed by 3 bases and 2 bases, with 8 bases remaining between them. Per the germline V gene, CDR1 is MGHDK and CDR2 is SYGVNS. This CDR3 region has 13 residues. CDR3 protein: CASSDRGTYEQYF. The CDR3 DNA reads TGTGCCAGCAGTGATCGGGGGACCTACGAGCAGTACTTC.